This record covers a single T cell receptor (beta chain). The V and J ends lost 3 bases and 5 bases, in that order; junction bases with no gene match: 13. The CDR3 length is 18 residues. CDR1 and CDR2 from the germline V gene are SGHVS and FQNEAQ. This sample stems from a study of cytomegalovirus exposure and HLA in healthy donors. It was with 60 Vbeta and 13 Jbeta primers that the PCR ran. Using immunoSEQ multiplex PCR, the repertoire was profiled, and TCRdb retains in-frame clones only, with some absent. The sample has roughly 99,000 clones, approximately 80% seen once; the top ten hold 4.2%. The chain has TRBV7-8 and TRBJ1-2; TRBD1 agrees at 12 bases. Sample: PBMCs. The receptor was derived from a male donor in good health and CMV-seronegative. The CDR3, as DNA: TGTGCCAGCAGCTTGGTATTATGGGACAGGGGGCAAGGTTATGGCTACACCTTC. As protein: CASSLVLWDRGQGYGYTF.